This T cell receptor (beta chain) was sequenced for a study of PD-1 blockade in classical Hodgkin lymphoma. Time point here: newly diagnosed, previously untreated cHL patient sample. Investigators isolated CD4+ T cells from thawed PBMCs through magnetic negative selection. Trimming took 5 bases from V and 6 from J; bases not matched to a gene: 11. Looked up from germline, CDR1 is PRHDT and CDR2 is FYEKMQ (reference sequence). The CDR3 totals 15 residues. Measured with immunoSEQ multiplex PCR; TCRdb has only the in-frame clones, and not every one. The sample contains about 30,000 clones, about 87% of which appear only once.

This clonotype was sampled from a human donor with classical Hodgkin lymphoma. The sequenced sample consisted of CD4+ T cells from blood. The chain recombines TRBV13 with TRBJ2-7; 9 positions agree with TRBD2. CDR3 in DNA: TGTGCCAGCAGCCAAGGGGCGGGAGGGCCCGGCGAGCAGTACTTC. Translating gives CASSQGAGGPGEQYF.